The sample holds a few counts of the clone carrying this T cell receptor (beta chain). These data are taken from a study of blood T cell repertoires in COVID-19. Measured with immunoSEQ multiplex PCR; TCRdb has only the in-frame clones, and not every one. The repertoire holds 310,000 or so clones, with around 90% as singletons. The CDR3 has 14 amino acids. Trimming took 3 bases from V and 12 from J, leaving 16 bases between them. Germline CDR1 SGDLS, CDR2 YYNGEE. The clonotype comes from a woman aged 45-65 years who had recovered from COVID-19. The source material was peripheral blood. The genes are TRBV9 and TRBJ1-6, with D possibly being TRBD1 (5 bases). For the CDR3, the DNA is TGTGCCAGCAGCGCGGCGGGACCCAATGGACCCCTCCACTTT. Residues: CASSAAGPNGPLHF.